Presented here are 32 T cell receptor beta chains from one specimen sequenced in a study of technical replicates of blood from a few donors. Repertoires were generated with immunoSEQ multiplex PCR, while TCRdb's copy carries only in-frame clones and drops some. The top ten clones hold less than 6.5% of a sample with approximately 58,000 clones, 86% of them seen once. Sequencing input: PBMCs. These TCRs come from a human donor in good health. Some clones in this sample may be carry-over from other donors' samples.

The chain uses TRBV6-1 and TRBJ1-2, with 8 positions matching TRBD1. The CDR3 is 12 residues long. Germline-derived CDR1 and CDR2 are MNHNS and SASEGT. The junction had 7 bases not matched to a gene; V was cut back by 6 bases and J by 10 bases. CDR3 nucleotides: TGTGCCAGCAGGGACAACCAGGGGGCCTACACCTTC. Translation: CASRDNQGAYTF.

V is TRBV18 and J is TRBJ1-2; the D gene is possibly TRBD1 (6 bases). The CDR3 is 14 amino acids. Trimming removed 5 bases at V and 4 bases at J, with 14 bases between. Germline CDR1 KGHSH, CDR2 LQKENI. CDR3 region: CASSNKDSRYGYTF. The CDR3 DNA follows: TGTGCCAGCTCAAACAAGGACAGCCGCTATGGCTACACCTTC.

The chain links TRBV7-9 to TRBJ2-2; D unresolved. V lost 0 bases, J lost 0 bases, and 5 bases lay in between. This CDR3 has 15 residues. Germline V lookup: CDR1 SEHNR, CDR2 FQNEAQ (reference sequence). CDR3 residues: CASSLALANTGELFF. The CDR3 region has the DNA TGTGCCAGCAGCTTAGCTCTTGCGAACACCGGGGAGCTGTTTTTT.

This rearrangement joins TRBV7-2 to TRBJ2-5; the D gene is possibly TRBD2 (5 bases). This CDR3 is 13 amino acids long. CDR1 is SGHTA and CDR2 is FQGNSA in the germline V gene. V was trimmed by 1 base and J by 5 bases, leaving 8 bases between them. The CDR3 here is CASSLGLAETQYF. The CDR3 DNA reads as TGTGCCAGCAGCTTAGGCCTAGCCGAGACCCAGTACTTC.

The CDR3 here is CASSSPTSGSPYEQFF. The DNA for the CDR3 is TGTGCCAGCAGTTCTCCGACTAGCGGGAGTCCTTATGAGCAGTTCTTC. The chain uses TRBV6-5 and TRBJ2-1; 12 bases are a match to TRBD2. Germline V gene sequence: CDR1 MNHEY, CDR2 SVGAGI. The CDR3 consists of 16 residues. Trimming removed 4 bases from V and 8 bases from J; junction bases left unmatched: 9.

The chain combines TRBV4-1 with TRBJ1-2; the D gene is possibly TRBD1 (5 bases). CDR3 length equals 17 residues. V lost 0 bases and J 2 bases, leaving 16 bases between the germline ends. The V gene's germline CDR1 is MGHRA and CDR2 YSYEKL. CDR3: CASSQERRGPSNYGYTF. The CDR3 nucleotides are TGCGCCAGCAGCCAAGAGAGGAGGGGACCATCCAACTATGGCTACACCTTC.

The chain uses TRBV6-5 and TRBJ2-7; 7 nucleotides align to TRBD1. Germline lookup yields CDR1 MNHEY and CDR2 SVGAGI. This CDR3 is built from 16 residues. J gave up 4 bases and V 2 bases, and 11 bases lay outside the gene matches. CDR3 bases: TGTGCCAGCAGTTACGGCGGCCGGGACAGTTATTACGAGCAGTACTTC. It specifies CASSYGGRDSYYEQYF.

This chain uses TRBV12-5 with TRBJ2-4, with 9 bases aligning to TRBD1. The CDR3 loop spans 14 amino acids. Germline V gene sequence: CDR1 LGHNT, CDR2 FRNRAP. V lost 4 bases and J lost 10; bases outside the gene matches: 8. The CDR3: CASGSLDRGGIQYF. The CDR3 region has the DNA TGTGCTAGTGGTTCCTTGGACAGGGGTGGGATTCAGTACTTC.

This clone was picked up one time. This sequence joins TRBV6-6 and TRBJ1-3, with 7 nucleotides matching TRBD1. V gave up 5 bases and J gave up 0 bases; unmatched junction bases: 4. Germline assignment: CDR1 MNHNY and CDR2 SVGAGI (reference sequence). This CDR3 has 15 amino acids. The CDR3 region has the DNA TGTGCCAGCAGTGAGGACAGGAGCTCTGGAAACACCATATATTTT. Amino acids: CASSEDRSSGNTIYF.

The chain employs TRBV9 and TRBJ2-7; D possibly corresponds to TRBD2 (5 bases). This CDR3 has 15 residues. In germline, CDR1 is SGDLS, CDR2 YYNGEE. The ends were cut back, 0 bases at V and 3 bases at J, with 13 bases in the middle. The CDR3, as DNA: TGTGCCAGCAGCGTAGCGGCCAGCGGCTTCTACGAGCAGTACTTC. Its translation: CASSVAASGFYEQYF.

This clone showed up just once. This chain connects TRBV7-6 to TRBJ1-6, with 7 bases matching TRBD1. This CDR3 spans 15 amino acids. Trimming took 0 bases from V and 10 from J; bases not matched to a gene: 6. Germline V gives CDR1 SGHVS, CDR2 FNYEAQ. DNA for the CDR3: TGTGCCAGCAGCTTAGCGCTGACAGGGAGATCACCCCTCCACTTT. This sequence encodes CASSLALTGRSPLHF.

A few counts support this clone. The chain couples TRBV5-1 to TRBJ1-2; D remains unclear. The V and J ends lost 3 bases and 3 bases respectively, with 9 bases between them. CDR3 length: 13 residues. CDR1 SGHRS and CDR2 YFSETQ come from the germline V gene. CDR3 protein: CASSSTLDYGYTF. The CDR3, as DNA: TGCGCCAGCAGCTCAACTCTGGACTATGGCTACACCTTC.

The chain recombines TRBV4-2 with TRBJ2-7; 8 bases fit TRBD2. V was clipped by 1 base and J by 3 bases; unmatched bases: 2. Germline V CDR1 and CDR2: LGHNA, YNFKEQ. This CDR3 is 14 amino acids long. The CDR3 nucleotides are TGTGCCAGCAGCCAAGCGGGGGGGGACTACGAGCAGTACTTC. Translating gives CASSQAGGDYEQYF.

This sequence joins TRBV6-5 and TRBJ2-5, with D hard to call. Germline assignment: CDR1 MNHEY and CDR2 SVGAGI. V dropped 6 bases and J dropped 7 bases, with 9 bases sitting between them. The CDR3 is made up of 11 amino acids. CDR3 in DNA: TGTGCCAGCAGGTCCCTCAGGACCCAGTACTTC. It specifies CASRSLRTQYF.

This CDR3 reads CASSQVGEAEAFF. The CDR3, as DNA: TGTGCCAGCAGCCAAGTCGGGGAGGCTGAAGCTTTCTTT. J is TRBJ1-1 and V is TRBV4-2; D is unresolved. V gave up 1 base and J gave up 6 bases, with 9 bases separating them. This CDR3 contains 13 residues. CDR1 and CDR2 from the germline V gene are LGHNA and YNFKEQ.

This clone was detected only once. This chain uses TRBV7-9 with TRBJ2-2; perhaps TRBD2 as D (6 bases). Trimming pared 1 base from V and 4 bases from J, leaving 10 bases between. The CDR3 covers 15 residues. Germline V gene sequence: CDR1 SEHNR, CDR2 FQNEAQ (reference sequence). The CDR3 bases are TGTGCCAGCAGCTTAGTTGGGAGGAGCACCGGGGAGCTGTTTTTT. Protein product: CASSLVGRSTGELFF.

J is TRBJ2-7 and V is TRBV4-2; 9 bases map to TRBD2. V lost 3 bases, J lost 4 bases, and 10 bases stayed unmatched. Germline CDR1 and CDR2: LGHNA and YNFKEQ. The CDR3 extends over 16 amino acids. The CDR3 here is CASSHGRSGSGYEQYF. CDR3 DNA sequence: TGTGCCAGCAGCCACGGCCGTAGCGGGAGTGGGTACGAGCAGTACTTC.

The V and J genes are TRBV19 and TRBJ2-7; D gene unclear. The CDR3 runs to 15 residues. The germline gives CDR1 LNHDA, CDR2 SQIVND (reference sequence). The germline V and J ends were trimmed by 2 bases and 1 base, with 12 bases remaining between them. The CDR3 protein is CASSIMGYPSYEQYF. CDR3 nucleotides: TGTGCCAGTAGTATAATGGGCTACCCGTCCTACGAGCAGTACTTC.

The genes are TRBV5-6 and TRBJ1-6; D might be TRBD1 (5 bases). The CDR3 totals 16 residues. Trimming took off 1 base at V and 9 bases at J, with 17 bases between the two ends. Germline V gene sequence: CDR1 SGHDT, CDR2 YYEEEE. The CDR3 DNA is TGTGCCAGCAGCTTGTTGGGACTGGCCTCGGGTTCACCCCTCCACTTT. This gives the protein CASSLLGLASGSPLHF. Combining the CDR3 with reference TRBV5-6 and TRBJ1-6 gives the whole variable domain DAGVTQSPTHLIKTRGQQVTLRCSPKSGHDTVSWYQQALGQGPQFIFQYYEEEERQRGNFPDRFSGHQFPNYSSELNVNALLLGDSALYLCASSLLGLASGSPLHFGNGTRLTVT.

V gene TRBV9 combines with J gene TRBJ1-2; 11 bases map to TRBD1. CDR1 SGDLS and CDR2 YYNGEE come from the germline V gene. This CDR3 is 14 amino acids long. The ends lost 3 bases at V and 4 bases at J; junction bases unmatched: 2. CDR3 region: CASSAGTGGYGYTF. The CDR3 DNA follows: TGTGCCAGCAGCGCCGGGACAGGGGGCTATGGCTACACCTTC.

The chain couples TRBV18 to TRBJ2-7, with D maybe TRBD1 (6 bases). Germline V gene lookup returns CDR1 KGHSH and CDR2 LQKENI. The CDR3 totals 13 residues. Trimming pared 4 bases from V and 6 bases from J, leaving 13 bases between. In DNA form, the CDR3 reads TGTGCCAGCTCACTGATACAGGGCCCCGAGCAGTACTTC. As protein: CASSLIQGPEQYF.

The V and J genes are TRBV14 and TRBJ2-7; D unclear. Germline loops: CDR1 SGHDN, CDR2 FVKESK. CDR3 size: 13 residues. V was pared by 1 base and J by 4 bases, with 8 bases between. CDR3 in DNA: TGTGCCAGCAGCCAAGGAACGAGGTACGAGCAGTACTTC. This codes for CASSQGTRYEQYF.

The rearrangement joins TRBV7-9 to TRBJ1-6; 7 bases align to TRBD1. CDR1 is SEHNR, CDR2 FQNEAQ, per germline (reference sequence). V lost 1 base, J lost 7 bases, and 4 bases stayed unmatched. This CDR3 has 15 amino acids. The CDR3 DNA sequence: TGTGCCAGCAGCTTAGTTTCCAGGGGGAATTCACCCCTCCACTTT. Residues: CASSLVSRGNSPLHF.

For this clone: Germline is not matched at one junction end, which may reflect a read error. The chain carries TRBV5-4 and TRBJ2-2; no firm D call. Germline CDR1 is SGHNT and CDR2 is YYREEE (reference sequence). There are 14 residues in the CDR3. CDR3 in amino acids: CASCLYGNTGELFF. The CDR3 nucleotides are TGTGCCAGCTGCTTGTACGGGAACACCGGGGAGCTGTTTTTT.

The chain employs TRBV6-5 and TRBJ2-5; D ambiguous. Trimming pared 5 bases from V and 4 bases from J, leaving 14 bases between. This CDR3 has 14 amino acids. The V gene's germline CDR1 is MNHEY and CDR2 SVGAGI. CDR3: CASSPTSRGETQYF. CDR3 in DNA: TGTGCCAGCAGTCCAACCTCTAGAGGAGAGACCCAGTACTTC.

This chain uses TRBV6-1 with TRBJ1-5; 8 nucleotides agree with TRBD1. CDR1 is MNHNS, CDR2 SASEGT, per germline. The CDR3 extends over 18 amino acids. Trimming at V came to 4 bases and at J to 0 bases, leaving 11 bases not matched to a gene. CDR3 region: CASSVSGTGVYSNQPQHF. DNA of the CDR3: TGTGCCAGCAGTGTCTCCGGGACAGGCGTCTATAGCAATCAGCCCCAGCATTTT.

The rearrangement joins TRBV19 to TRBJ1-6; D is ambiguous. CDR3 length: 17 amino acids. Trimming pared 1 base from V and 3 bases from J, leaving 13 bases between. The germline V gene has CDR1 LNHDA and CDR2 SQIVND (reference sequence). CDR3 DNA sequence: TGTGCCAGTAGTATAGCTCAAGGCGGATACTATAATTCACCCCTCCACTTT. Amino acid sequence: CASSIAQGGYYNSPLHF.

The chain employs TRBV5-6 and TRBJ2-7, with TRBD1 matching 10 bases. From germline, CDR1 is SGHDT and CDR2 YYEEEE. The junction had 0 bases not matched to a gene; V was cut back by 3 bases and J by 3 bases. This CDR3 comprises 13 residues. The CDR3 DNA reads TGTGCCAGCAGCTGGGACAGGGGCTACGAGCAGTACTTC. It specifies CASSWDRGYEQYF.

Written as DNA, the CDR3 is TGTGCCAGCAGGGCCGCGGGGGGGGGCCTAGGGGCTGAAGCTTTCTTT. Translating it yields CASRAAGGGLGAEAFF. The rearrangement uses TRBV2 and TRBJ1-1; D is possibly TRBD1 (6 bases). The CDR3 spans 16 residues. In germline, CDR1 is SNHLY, CDR2 FYNNEI. Between the trimmed V and J ends, which lost 6 bases and 6 bases, there was a span of 23 bases.

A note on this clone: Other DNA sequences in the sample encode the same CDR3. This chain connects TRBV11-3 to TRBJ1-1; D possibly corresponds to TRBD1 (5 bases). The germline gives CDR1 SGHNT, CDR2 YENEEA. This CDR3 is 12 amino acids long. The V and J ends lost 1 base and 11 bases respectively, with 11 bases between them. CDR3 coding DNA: TGTGCCAGCAGCTTAGTCGGGGGTAGGGCTTTCTTT. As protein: CASSLVGGRAFF.

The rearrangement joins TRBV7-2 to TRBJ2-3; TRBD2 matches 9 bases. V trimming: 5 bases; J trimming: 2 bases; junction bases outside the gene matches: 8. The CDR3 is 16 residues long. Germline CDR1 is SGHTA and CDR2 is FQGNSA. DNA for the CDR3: TGTGCCAGCAGCCCAAAGCGGGGGGAAAACACAGATACGCAGTATTTT. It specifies CASSPKRGENTDTQYF.

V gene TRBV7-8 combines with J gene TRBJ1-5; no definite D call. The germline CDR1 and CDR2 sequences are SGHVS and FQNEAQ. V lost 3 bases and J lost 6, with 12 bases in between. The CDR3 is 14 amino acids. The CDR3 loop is CASSLQESIQPQHF. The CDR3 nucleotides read TGTGCCAGCAGCTTGCAGGAAAGTATTCAGCCCCAGCATTTT.